The 6 T cell receptor beta chains reported below all come from one sample, sequenced in a study of STAT5B mutations in CD4+ large granular lymphocyte leukemia. This table comes from immunoSEQ multiplex PCR, and its TCRdb copy is limited to in-frame clones, with some not included. The top ten clones hold under 2.5% of a sample with 31,000 or so clones, more than 65% of them seen once. The sequenced sample consisted of CD4+ T cells from blood buffy coats. The receptors were sampled from a human donor in good health.

This clone has a handful of counts. The J gene is TRBJ2-7, the V gene TRBV6-1; D is tentatively TRBD1 or TRBD2 (6 bases each). Germline CDR1 is MNHNS and CDR2 is SASEGT. The CDR3 is made up of 15 amino acids. Trimming pared 5 bases from V and 3 bases from J, leaving 17 bases between. The CDR3 reads CASSRQRGDLYEQYF. Written as DNA, the CDR3 is TGTGCCAGCAGTCGACAGAGGGGGGATCTCTACGAGCAGTACTTC.

This rearrangement joins TRBV5-1 to TRBJ2-3; 12 bases are shared with TRBD2. Germline values: CDR1 SGHRS, CDR2 YFSETQ. Trimming at V came to 4 bases and at J to 0 bases, leaving 3 bases not matched to a gene. The CDR3 contains 16 residues. Here the CDR3 reads CASSSTSGGSTDTQYF. DNA for the CDR3: TGCGCCAGCAGCAGTACTAGCGGGGGGAGCACAGATACGCAGTATTTT.

The chain carries TRBV7-6 and TRBJ2-7; tentative D call: TRBD1 (5 bases). The CDR3 is made up of 15 amino acids. The germline V gene encodes CDR1 SGHVS and CDR2 FNYEAQ. Trimming removed 0 bases from V and 1 base from J, with 10 bases in between. This CDR3 is CASSLAGQGSYEQYF. The CDR3 nucleotides read TGTGCCAGCAGCTTAGCGGGGCAGGGATCCTACGAGCAGTACTTC.

This rearrangement joins TRBV5-1 to TRBJ1-1, with no clear D. CDR1 is SGHRS, CDR2 YFSETQ, per germline. V was cut by 0 bases and J by 1 base, with 10 bases left in between. The CDR3 has 15 residues. This CDR3 is CASSLVNKGNTEAFF. The CDR3, as DNA: TGCGCCAGCAGCTTGGTAAACAAGGGGAACACTGAAGCTTTCTTT.

This chain joins TRBV28 and TRBJ2-4; D possibly corresponds to TRBD2 (5 bases). V was trimmed by 7 bases and J by 0 bases, leaving 16 bases between them. The CDR3 contains 16 residues. Germline CDR1 reads MDHEN; CDR2 reads SYDVKM. CDR3 bases: TGTGCCAGCATCAACGCCGGGAACCCAGCCAAAAACATTCAGTACTTC. Translation: CASINAGNPAKNIQYF.

The table lists this clone with a few counts. The genes are TRBV4-1 and TRBJ2-7; 7 bases agree with TRBD2. V lost 4 bases and J lost 1; bases outside the gene matches: 4. Germline values: CDR1 MGHRA, CDR2 YSYEKL. CDR3 length equals 14 residues. CDR3 in amino acids: CASSPQRDSYEQYF. CDR3 in DNA: TGCGCCAGCAGCCCTCAGCGGGATTCCTACGAGCAGTACTTC.